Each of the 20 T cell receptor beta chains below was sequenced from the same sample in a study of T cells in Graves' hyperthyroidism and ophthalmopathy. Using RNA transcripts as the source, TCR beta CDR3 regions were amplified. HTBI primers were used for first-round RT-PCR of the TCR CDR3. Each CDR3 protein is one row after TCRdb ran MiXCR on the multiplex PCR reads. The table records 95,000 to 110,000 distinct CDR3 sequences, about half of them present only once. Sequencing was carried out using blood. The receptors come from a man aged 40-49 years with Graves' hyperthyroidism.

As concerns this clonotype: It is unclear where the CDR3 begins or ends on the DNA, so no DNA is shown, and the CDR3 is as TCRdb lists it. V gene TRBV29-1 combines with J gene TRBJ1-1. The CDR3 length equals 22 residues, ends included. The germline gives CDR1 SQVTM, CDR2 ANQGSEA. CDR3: CSVEVAGPTYSNQPQHFGEAFF.

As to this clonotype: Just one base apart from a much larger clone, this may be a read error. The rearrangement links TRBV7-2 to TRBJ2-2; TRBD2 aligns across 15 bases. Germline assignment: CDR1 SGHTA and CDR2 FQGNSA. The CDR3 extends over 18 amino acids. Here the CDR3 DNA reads TGTGCCAGCAGCCCCGGGACTAGCGGGAGGAGGTACACCGGGGAGCTGTGTTTT. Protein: CASSPGTSGRRYTGELCF. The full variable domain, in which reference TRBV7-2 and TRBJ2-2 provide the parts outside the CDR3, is GAGVSQSPSNKVTEKGKDVELRCDPISGHTALYWYRQSLGQGLEFLIYFQGNSAPDKSGLPSDRFSAERTGGSVSTLTIQRTQQEDSAVYLCASSPGTSGRRYTGELCFGEGSRLTVL.

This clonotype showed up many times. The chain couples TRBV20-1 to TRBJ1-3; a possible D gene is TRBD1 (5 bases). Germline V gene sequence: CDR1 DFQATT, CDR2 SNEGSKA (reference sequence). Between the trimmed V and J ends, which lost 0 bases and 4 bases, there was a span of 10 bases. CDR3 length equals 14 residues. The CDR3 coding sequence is TGCAGTGCTAGAGAGTCAGGGAGAGGAAACACCATATATTTT. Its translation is CSARESGRGNTIYF.

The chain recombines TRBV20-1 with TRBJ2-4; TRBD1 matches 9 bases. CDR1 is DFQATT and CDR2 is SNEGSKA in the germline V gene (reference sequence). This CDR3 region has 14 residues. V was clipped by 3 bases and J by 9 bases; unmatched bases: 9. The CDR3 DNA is TGCAGTGCTAGGGGGACAGGGTCTACGAGCATTCAGTACTTC. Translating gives CSARGTGSTSIQYF.

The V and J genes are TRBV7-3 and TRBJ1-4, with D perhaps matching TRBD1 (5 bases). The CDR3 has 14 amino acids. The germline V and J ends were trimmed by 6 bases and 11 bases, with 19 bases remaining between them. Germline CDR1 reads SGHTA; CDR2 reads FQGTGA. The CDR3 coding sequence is TGTGCCAGCAGGGTGGGGACCGGGGGTGGGAAACTGTTTTTT. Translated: CASRVGTGGGKLFF.

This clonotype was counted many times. This CDR3 is CASSLQGAGEKLFF. The DNA for the CDR3 is TGCGCCAGCAGCTTGCAGGGGGCGGGTGAAAAACTGTTTTTT. This chain links TRBV4-1 with TRBJ1-4; 8 nucleotides align to TRBD1. The V gene's germline CDR1 is MGHRA and CDR2 YSYEKL. The J segment lost 7 bases and the V segment lost 5 bases, leaving 6 bases of the junction unmatched. This CDR3 is 14 amino acids long.

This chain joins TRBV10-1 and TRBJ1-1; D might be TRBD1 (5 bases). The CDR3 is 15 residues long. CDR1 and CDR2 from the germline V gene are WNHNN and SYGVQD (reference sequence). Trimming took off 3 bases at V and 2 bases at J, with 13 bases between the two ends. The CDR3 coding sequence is TGCGCCAGCAGTGATGGCGGGACTGAAAACACTGAAGCTTTCTTT. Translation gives CASSDGGTENTEAFF.

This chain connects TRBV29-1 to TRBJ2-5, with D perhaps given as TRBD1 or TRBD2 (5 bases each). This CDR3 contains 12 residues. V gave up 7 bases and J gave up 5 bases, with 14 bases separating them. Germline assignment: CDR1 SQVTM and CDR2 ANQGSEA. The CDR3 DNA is TGCAGCGGACACGTTTGGGGGGAGACCCAGTACTTC. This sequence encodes CSGHVWGETQYF.

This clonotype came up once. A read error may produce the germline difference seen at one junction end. In DNA form, the CDR3 reads TGTGCCAGCAAGAACCATGGTGGCCACACCTTC. Protein: CASKNHGGHTF. The chain couples TRBV2 to TRBJ1-2; no clear D gene. Germline CDR1 SNHLY, CDR2 FYNNEI. The CDR3 totals 11 residues.

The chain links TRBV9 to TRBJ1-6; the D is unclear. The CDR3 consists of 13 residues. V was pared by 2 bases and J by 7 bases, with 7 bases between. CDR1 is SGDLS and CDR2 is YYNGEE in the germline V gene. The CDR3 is CASSVRVNSPLHF. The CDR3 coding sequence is TGTGCCAGCAGCGTGAGAGTCAATTCACCCCTCCACTTT.

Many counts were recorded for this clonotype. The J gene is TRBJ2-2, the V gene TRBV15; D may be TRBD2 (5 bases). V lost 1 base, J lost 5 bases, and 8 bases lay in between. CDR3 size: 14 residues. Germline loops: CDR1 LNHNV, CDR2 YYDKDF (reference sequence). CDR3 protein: CATSRASGTGELFF. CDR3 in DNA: TGTGCCACCAGCAGAGCCAGCGGTACCGGGGAGCTGTTTTTT.

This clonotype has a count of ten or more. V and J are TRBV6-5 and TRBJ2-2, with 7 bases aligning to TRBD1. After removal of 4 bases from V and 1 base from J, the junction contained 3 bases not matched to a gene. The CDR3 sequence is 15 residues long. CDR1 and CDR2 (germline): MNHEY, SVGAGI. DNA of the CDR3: TGTGCCAGCAGTTGGACAGGAGGGAACACCGGGGAGCTGTTTTTT. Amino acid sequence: CASSWTGGNTGELFF.

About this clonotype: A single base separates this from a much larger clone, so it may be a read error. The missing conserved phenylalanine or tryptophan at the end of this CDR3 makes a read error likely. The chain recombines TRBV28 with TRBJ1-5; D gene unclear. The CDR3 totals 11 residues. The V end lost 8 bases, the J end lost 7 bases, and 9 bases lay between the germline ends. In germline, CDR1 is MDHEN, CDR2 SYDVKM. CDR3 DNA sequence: TGTGCCAGCGGAAGGATGCAGCCCCAGCATTGT. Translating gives CASGRMQPQHC.

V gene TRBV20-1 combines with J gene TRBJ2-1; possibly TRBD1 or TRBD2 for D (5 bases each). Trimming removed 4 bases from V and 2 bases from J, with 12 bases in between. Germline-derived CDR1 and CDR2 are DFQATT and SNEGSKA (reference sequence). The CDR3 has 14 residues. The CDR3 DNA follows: TGCAGTGCTACCGGGACGGAGACCTACAATGAGCAGTTCTTC. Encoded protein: CSATGTETYNEQFF.

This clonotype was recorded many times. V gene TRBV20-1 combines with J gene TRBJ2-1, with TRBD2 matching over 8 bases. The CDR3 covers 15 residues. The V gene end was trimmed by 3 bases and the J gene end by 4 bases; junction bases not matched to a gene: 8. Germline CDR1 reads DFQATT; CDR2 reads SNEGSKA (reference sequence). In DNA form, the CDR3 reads TGCAGTGCTAGTAGGGTAGCGGGGTCTTACAATGAGCAGTTCTTC. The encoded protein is CSASRVAGSYNEQFF.

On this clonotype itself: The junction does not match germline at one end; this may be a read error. The CDR3 DNA follows: TGCGCCAGCGGCACAGGGCCGAGCTATGGCTACACCTTC. This translates into CASGTGPSYGYTF. The chain joins TRBV7-9 to TRBJ1-2; perhaps TRBD1 as D (6 bases). CDR1 is SEHNR, CDR2 FQNEAQ, per germline (reference sequence). The length of the CDR3 is 13 residues.

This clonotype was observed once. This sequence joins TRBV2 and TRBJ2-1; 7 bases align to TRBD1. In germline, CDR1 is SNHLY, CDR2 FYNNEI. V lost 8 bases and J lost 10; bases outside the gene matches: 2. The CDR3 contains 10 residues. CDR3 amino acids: CASDRVEQFF. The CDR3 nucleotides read TGTGCCAGCGACAGGGTGGAGCAGTTCTTC.

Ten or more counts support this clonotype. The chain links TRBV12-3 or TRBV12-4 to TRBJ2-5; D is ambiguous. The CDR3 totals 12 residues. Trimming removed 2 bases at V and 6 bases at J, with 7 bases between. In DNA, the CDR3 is TGTGCCAGCAGTTTAAACTGGAAGACCCAGTACTTC. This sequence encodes CASSLNWKTQYF.

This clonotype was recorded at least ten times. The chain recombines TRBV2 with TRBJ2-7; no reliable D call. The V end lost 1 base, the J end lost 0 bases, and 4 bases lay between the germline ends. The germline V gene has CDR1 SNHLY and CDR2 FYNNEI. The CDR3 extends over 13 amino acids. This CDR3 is CASSEVDSYEQYF. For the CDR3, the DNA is TGTGCCAGCAGTGAAGTGGACTCCTACGAGCAGTACTTC.

CDR3 in DNA: TGTGCCAGCAGCCAAGGTTGCCTTACTTACGAGCAGTACTTC. Its translation is CASSQGCLTYEQYF. The chain carries TRBV7-9 and TRBJ2-7; D is undetermined. CDR3 length equals 14 residues. V was clipped by 5 bases and J by 4 bases, with 15 bases between them. Germline values: CDR1 SEHNR, CDR2 FQNEAQ (reference sequence).